This T cell receptor beta chain emerged from a study of control samples from healthy donors and cancer patients. V shed 4 bases and J 4 bases; nucleotides not matched to a gene: 2. The CDR3 runs 12 residues. Germline V gene data show CDR1 as SGHKS and CDR2 as YYEKEE (reference sequence). Profiling relied on immunoSEQ multiplex PCR, and the TCRdb table lists in-frame clones only, not all of them. The repertoire includes tens of thousands of clones, 91% of them detected once, and more than 15% sits in the top ten. Sample: blood. The receptor was isolated from a man in his thirties or forties in good health. The V and J genes are TRBV5-5 and TRBJ2-7; 7 bases fit TRBD2. Here the CDR3 reads CASSRGVYEQYF. The CDR3 DNA follows: TGTGCCAGCAGCCGGGGGGTTTACGAGCAGTACTTC.